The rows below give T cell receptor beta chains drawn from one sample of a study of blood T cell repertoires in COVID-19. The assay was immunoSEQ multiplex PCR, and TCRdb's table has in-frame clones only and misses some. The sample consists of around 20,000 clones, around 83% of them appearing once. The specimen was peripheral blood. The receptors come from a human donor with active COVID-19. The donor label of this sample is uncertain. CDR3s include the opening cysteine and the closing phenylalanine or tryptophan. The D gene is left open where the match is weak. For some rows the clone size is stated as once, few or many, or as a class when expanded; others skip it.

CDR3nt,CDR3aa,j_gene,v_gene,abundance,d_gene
TGTGCCAGCAGCCGCCAAGACCGGGGTGAGCAGTTCTTC,CASSRQDRGEQFF,TRBJ2-1,TRBV3-1/TRBV3-2,few,.
TGTGCCAGCAGCCGTCTACAGGGGAATGAGCAGTTCTTC,CASSRLQGNEQFF,TRBJ2-1,TRBV7-3,.,TRBD1
TGTGCCAGCTCACCCATAGTAGAGTCCACCGGGGAGCTGTTTTTT,CASSPIVESTGELFF,TRBJ2-2,TRBV18,.,.
TGCGCCAGCAGCGGCGTAGCGGGATCCTTCACAGATACGCAGTATTTT,CASSGVAGSFTDTQYF,TRBJ2-3,TRBV5-1,.,TRBD2
TGCAGCGCCCGGGACAGATTCTACGAGCAGTACTTC,CSARDRFYEQYF,TRBJ2-7,TRBV29-1,.,TRBD1
TGTGCCACCAGCACCTACAGAAAAAACATTCAGTACTTC,CATSTYRKNIQYF,TRBJ2-4,TRBV15,.,.
TGTGCCAGCAGCTTTTGGCTGGACAGGGGGTTCGGCGCAACACAGCCCCAGCATTTT,CASSFWLDRGFGATQPQHF,TRBJ1-5,TRBV5-6,once,TRBD1
TGTGCCAGCAGTTACCCCCCAGGGGCCCTGGCAAATACGCAGTATTTT,CASSYPPGALANTQYF,TRBJ2-3,TRBV6-2/TRBV6-3,.,.
TGCGCCAGCAGCTTGGTGGGACAGGGGGACACTGAAGCTTTCTTT,CASSLVGQGDTEAFF,TRBJ1-1,TRBV5-1,.,TRBD1
TGTGCCAGCAGCTCGCCGGCGGAGAGCTCCTACGAGCAGTACTTC,CASSSPAESSYEQYF,TRBJ2-7,TRBV6-5,once,.
TGTGCCACCAGTGCTTCTCACCGGGGGGGGCAAGCTGAAGCTTTCTTT,CATSASHRGGQAEAFF,TRBJ1-1,TRBV24-1,.,.
TGTGCCAGCAGCCAAGATCGTGGGCACTCTGGAAACACCATATATTTT,CASSQDRGHSGNTIYF,TRBJ1-3,TRBV3-1/TRBV3-2,.,.
TGTGCCAGCAGCCCAAAGGCCAGGGTTGCGCTCAATGAGCAGTTCTTC,CASSPKARVALNEQFF,TRBJ2-1,TRBV7-9,.,.
TGTGCCAGCAGCCTGGGGACAGCCGCAATGAACACTGAAGCTTTCTTT,CASSLGTAAMNTEAFF,TRBJ1-1,TRBV11-1,.,TRBD1
TGCGCCAGCAGCCCCTCGGACAGGGGTTATGGCTACACCTTC,CASSPSDRGYGYTF,TRBJ1-2,TRBV4-1,few,TRBD1
TGTGCCAGCAGTCCCCACCTCAAAAGGGACTACTACGGCGAGCAGTACTTC,CASSPHLKRDYYGEQYF,TRBJ2-7,TRBV5-8,.,TRBD2
TGTGCCAGCAGTCCCACTAGCTACGAGCAGTACTTC,CASSPTSYEQYF,TRBJ2-7,TRBV12-3/TRBV12-4,.,.
TGTGCCAGCAGCCCCGGACAGGGGGCCGCTAATGAAAAACTGTTTTTT,CASSPGQGAANEKLFF,TRBJ1-4,TRBV4-2,.,TRBD1
TGCGCCAGCAGCCAAGATTTGACAGGTCGAGTAGAGCAGTACTTC,CASSQDLTGRVEQYF,TRBJ2-7,TRBV4-1,.,.
TGTGCCAGCAGTCCCCGACTTGTAACCACTTCACCCCTCCACTTT,CASSPRLVTTSPLHF,TRBJ1-6,TRBV6-2/TRBV6-3,few,.
TGTGCCAACAGACAGGGGGACACCGGGGAGCTGTTTTTT,CANRQGDTGELFF,TRBJ2-2,TRBV6-5,once,TRBD1
TGCGCCAGCAGCTGGGGAGCCACTAGCACAGATACGCAGTATTTT,CASSWGATSTDTQYF,TRBJ2-3,TRBV5-1,.,.
TGTGCCAGCAGCCTCCCGGGGGAAAGTGGTGGCTACACCTTC,CASSLPGESGGYTF,TRBJ1-2,TRBV7-3,.,.
TGTGCCTGTTCCGGGGGGTTCGCCACAGATACGCAGTATTTT,CACSGGFATDTQYF,TRBJ2-3,TRBV30,.,TRBD2
TGTGCCAGCAGTCCGGGACAGTCCTACGAGCAGTACTTC,CASSPGQSYEQYF,TRBJ2-7,TRBV27,.,TRBD1
TGTGCCAGCAGCGTAGATACAGGCCTGAATCAGCCCCAGCATTTT,CASSVDTGLNQPQHF,TRBJ1-5,TRBV9,.,.
TGTGCCAGCAGCGTTGGGTCGGAGGCGGGGGGCGTCCAAGAGACCCAGTACTTC,CASSVGSEAGGVQETQYF,TRBJ2-5,TRBV9,.,TRBD2
TGTGCCAGCAGCCCAAGGCCGGGACAGGGGTACACCGGGGAGCTGTTTTTT,CASSPRPGQGYTGELFF,TRBJ2-2,TRBV7-9,.,TRBD1
TGCAGTGCTGGGGGAGGGGGAGGCTACACCTTC,CSAGGGGGYTF,TRBJ1-2,TRBV20-1,.,.
TGCGCCAGCAGCTTGGAGGCGACAGCCGGTTCCTACGAGCAGTACTTC,CASSLEATAGSYEQYF,TRBJ2-7,TRBV5-1,.,.
TGTGCCACAAGGAGGCCCCACATTCAGTACTTC,CATRRPHIQYF,TRBJ2-4,TRBV28,.,.
TGTGCCAGCGTCGGGGGACTAGCGGCCCATGAGCAGTTCTTC,CASVGGLAAHEQFF,TRBJ2-1,TRBV3-1/TRBV3-2,.,TRBD2
TGTGCCAGCAGCCAATGGTTCCGGGGGGGACAAGAGACCCAGTACTTC,CASSQWFRGGQETQYF,TRBJ2-5,TRBV3-1/TRBV3-2,.,TRBD2
TGTGCCAGCAGCTCGGAGAGGCGGGAGTCCTACGAGCAGTACTTC,CASSSERRESYEQYF,TRBJ2-7,TRBV12-1,.,.
TGCAGCGTTGATTTAACAGGGGGCGGCACTGAAGCTTTCTTT,CSVDLTGGGTEAFF,TRBJ1-1,TRBV29-1,.,TRBD1
TGTGCCAGCAGCCCAGAGACAGGGGTGGGGGAGACCCAGTACTTC,CASSPETGVGETQYF,TRBJ2-5,TRBV11-1,.,TRBD1
TGTGCCACCAGTGATTCTGCGGGCGAGCAGTACTTC,CATSDSAGEQYF,TRBJ2-7,TRBV24-1,.,.
TGTGCCAGCAGCTTTGGACAATCCAATAACTATGGCTACACCTTC,CASSFGQSNNYGYTF,TRBJ1-2,TRBV7-9,.,.
TGTGCCAGCTCGGAGGATGGAGAGACCCAGTACTTC,CASSEDGETQYF,TRBJ2-5,TRBV18,few,.
TGTGCTAGCAGCTTAGACCCAGGGGGCTACAATGAGCAGTTCTTC,CASSLDPGGYNEQFF,TRBJ2-1,TRBV7-7,once,TRBD1
TGTGCCAGCAGCTCCTCCGCCGGTAAACCTACGCAGTATTTT,CASSSSAGKPTQYF,TRBJ2-3,TRBV7-2,.,.
TGTGCCAGTACCAGCGGGGCTTACAATGAGCAGTTCTTC,CASTSGAYNEQFF,TRBJ2-1,TRBV7-9,.,TRBD2
TGTGCCAGCAATCCAAGGACTAGCGGGCAAGAGACCCAGTACTTC,CASNPRTSGQETQYF,TRBJ2-5,TRBV2,.,TRBD2
TGCGCCAGCAGCTTGGTGACGGGGGATCGGGACTATGGCTACACCTTC,CASSLVTGDRDYGYTF,TRBJ1-2,TRBV5-1,.,.
TGTGCCAGCAGCTTGGGACAGGCCCTCTCCTACGAGCAGTACTTC,CASSLGQALSYEQYF,TRBJ2-7,TRBV5-8,.,.
TGTGCCAGCAGTTTAGATAATTCCAGGGGGTACGATGGCTACACCTTC,CASSLDNSRGYDGYTF,TRBJ1-2,TRBV11-3,.,TRBD1
TGCAGCGTTGAGTGGTTAGCGGGAGCCCCCGGCACAGATACGCAGTATTTT,CSVEWLAGAPGTDTQYF,TRBJ2-3,TRBV29-1,.,TRBD2